Listed below are T cell receptor beta chains from one sample, sequenced in a study of identical twins. Via MiXCR, TCRdb re-called the 5' RACE reads, giving one row per CDR3 protein. The data show approximately 490,000 distinct CDR3 sequences, with more than 20% seen just once and about 0.48% held by the top ten. This same sample was also taken into another study, of yellow fever vaccine responses in identical twins.

Sequencing was carried out using CD4+ T cells sorted from blood. The receptors here all came from a woman between 18 and 30 years old in good health. Both conserved end residues are part of each CDR3. Fields, in order: J gene, V gene, D gene, clone size, CDR3 DNA, CDR3 protein. D genes are given only for firm matches. Clone size is not always given. Where it is, it says once, few, many or a class for expanded clones.

>TRBJ2-6|TRBV20-1|NA|NA
TGCAGTGCTAGAGATGGGGGGATTGGGGCCAACGTCCTGACTTTC
CSARDGGIGANVLTF
>TRBJ2-6|TRBV9|TRBD2|NA
TGTGCCAGCAGCGTAGGTTTTGAGACTAGCGGGGGCCAGTCTGGGGCCAACGTCCTGACTTTC
CASSVGFETSGGQSGANVLTF
>TRBJ2-7|TRBV29-1|NA|few
TGCAGCGTTGTAGGTCGGACCTACGAGCAGTACTTC
CSVVGRTYEQYF
>TRBJ2-3|TRBV7-9|NA|NA
TGTGCCAGCAGCTTAAAACTAGAGGGCACAGATACGCAGTATTTT
CASSLKLEGTDTQYF
>TRBJ2-7|TRBV20-1|NA|few
TGCAGTGCAGGGGGTGTCCCACCAAGCTCCTACGAGCAGTACTTC
CSAGGVPPSSYEQYF
>TRBJ1-2|TRBV4-1|TRBD1|once
TGCGCCAGCAGCCAAGGGACAGGGGTAGCCTACTATGGCTACACCTTC
CASSQGTGVAYYGYTF
>TRBJ2-1|TRBV6-1|NA|NA
TGTGCCAGCAGGCCTATGGGTCGGAATGAGCAGTTCTTC
CASRPMGRNEQFF
>TRBJ2-7|TRBV2|NA|NA
TGTGCCAGCAGTGGGGGACCGCGTTCGGGCGAGCAGTACTTC
CASSGGPRSGEQYF
>TRBJ1-4|TRBV20-1|NA|NA
TGCAGTGCTGAGACGGACAGCTCGTGGGAAAAACTGTTTTTT
CSAETDSSWEKLFF
>TRBJ2-2|TRBV15|TRBD2|many
TGTGCCACCTCGGGAGGCTACACCGGGGAGCTGTTTTTT
CATSGGYTGELFF